This T cell receptor (beta chain) came from a study of regulatory T cells in long-lasting Graves disease (dated by TCRdb to about 2021). The study in broad terms: Newly diagnosed Graves' disease patients had taken antithyroid drugs for less than 3 months. Peripheral blood TCR sequencing and RNA sequencing compared persistent Graves' disease patients with newly diagnosed Graves' disease patients. The study was registered as a clinical trial and conducted in China. A total of around 35 samples underwent TCR sequencing, from about 13 patients with persistent Graves' disease and some 20 patients with newly diagnosed Graves' disease.

This clonotype was picked up a small number of times. No antigen is known for it. Base quality data are lacking; no much larger clone is found one base away. The library was prepared using multiplex PCR. For sequencing, an Illumina HiSeq 4000 was employed. iRepertoire HTBI primers and Arm-PCR amplification of CDR3 regions were used to construct TCR beta libraries. Gel purification was performed on PCR products prior to sequencing. Regarding the original processing steps: Across samples, approximately 68 TRBV and 13 to 15 TRBJ segments were identified and used for gene usage analysis of CDR3 amino acid clonotypes. COPE and FqMerger were used to merge the filtered high-quality paired reads into contigs. BLAST was used to align contigs to IMGT TRBV, TRBD and TRBJ reference genes, and CDR3 was defined according to IMGT. Highly expanded clones were defined as clonotypes with a frequency above 0.1%. Repertoire diversity was measured by Shannon entropy, and V-J evenness by the Gini coefficient. Clonotypes shared by more than one individual were considered public. The raw public data were reprocessed by TCRdb itself: fastp quality trimming at Q25, MiXCR clonotype calling, in-frame beta chains only. Rows with one shared CDR3 protein collapse into an entry with the most common genes and DNA. Clone size and V and J calls follow TCRdb, not the original study. The sample yields roughly 500,000 distinct CDR3 sequences; approximately 12% were counted once. The ten largest clones add up to 10% of the sample.

The research as a whole found: TRBV28, TRBJ1-2 and TRBJ2-5 were preferentially used in persistent disease, while TRBV20-1 and TRBJ2-1 were favored in newly diagnosed disease. Compared with newly diagnosed patients, persistent Graves' disease patients had lower TCR Shannon entropy and fewer highly expanded clones, which suggests clonal expansion. Sequencing and analysis were restricted to the TCR beta chain. Only peripheral blood was studied, because thyroid tissue, the primary lesion, was inaccessible. The authors noted that the small sample size was a limitation that may lower accuracy. A larger number of public clonotypes was shared among persistent patients (around 3,000) than among newly diagnosed patients (more than 850).

The time point label on this specimen signifies: newly diagnosed GD, antithyroid drugs for less than 3 months. For both TCR sequencing and RNA sequencing, RNA was extracted from PBMCs in TRIzol. The diagnosis of Graves' disease followed American Thyroid Association guidelines. The patients came from an endocrinology department in Xi'an, China. Each patient gave around 9.2 milliliters of peripheral blood, collected in an EDTA anticoagulant tube. Ficoll Paque Plus density gradient separation was used to isolate PBMCs, and no further T cell sorting was done. An Agilent 2100 Bioanalyzer and agarose gel were used to assess RNA quality, and a NanoDrop 2000 was used to measure RNA concentration. The CDR3, from cysteine to phenylalanine, totals 15 residues. The kept DNA is CDR3 alone, 45 bases in frame from the first base. V is reduced by 3 bases and J by 1 base, leaving a spacing of 9 bases between them. In the germline V gene, CDR1 corresponds to MGHRA and CDR2 to YSYEKL.

These data were also reused for a study on T cells in Graves' hyperthyroidism and ophthalmopathy. That second report states: Graves' hyperthyroidism was defined as stable when no progression to ophthalmopathy occurred over 18 months of follow-up. Hyperthyroidism patients were newly diagnosed, with disease duration under 2 months, and aged 18 to 65 years. Exclusion was applied to patients with uncontrolled infections, other autoimmune diseases, pregnancy or lactation. Diagnoses were established on the basis of clinical symptoms, serum thyroxine and TRAb, thyroid ultrasound, and orbital computed tomography. A first-round RT-PCR of the TCR CDR3 used the HTBI primer set with the Qiagen OneStep RT-PCR kit. Most expanded thyroid clonotypes (frequency above 0.001) were also found in blood, which suggests that blood repertoires may mirror thyroid immune responses. A model built on a 13 V-J signature distinguished ophthalmopathy from stable hyperthyroidism, reaching about 88% sensitivity and under 84% specificity in cross-validation and 80%/75% in testing. In validation, progression to ophthalmopathy was predicted by the model with roughly 71% sensitivity and just over 72% specificity, a median of about 6.8 months before onset. To identify TCR V-J signatures that set the groups apart, the researchers used a discovery cohort of 90 to 100 patients, made up of fewer than 50 with Graves' ophthalmopathy and 55 to 65 with stable Graves' hyperthyroidism. Prospective prediction of ophthalmopathy was tested in an independent validation cohort consisting of 18 to 20 hyperthyroidism patients and approximately 16 patients who later progressed to ophthalmopathy. The 100 discovery patients were divided at random into training and test sets in a 7:3 ratio. In about six Graves' hyperthyroidism patients, the study also compared T-cell repertoires from thyroid tissue with T-cell repertoires from blood. After sampling, hyperthyroidism patients received methimazole starting at 30 mg daily, and ophthalmopathy patients received high-dose intravenous methylprednisolone. The libraries were constructed in a second round of multiplex PCR and then size-selected and purified. The libraries were sequenced on an Illumina HiSeq2000 using paired-end 100 bp reads. SOAPnuke was used to process the raw data, with reads discarded if the reads contained adapters or uncalled bases, had a mean Phred below 15, or lacked an exact constant-primer or identifier match. High-quality paired reads were merged using COPE v1.2.5, and each unique nucleotide sequence was defined as a clonotype. MiTCR v1.1 was used to align clonotypes to the IMGT TRBV, TRBD and TRBJ reference segments. The analysis was restricted to V-J combinations with a frequency above 0.0001, which together covered about 99% of the repertoires. The TCS score was defined as the ratio of F50 (clonal expansion) to E x V (chaos), calculated using BLOSUM62-based TCRdist between CDR3 peptides within each V-J. Welch's t-statistics and random forest reduced around 550 V-J features to 13, which were used in a naive Bayes classifier (R e1071). Sample size was not statistically predetermined, and investigators were not blinded to group allocation. The paper reports TCR Vbeta CDR3 sequencing of fewer than 150 peripheral blood samples: around 45 ophthalmopathy, roughly 80 hyperthyroidism and some 17 progressor patients.

This clonotype was sampled from a man aged 25 to 40 with Graves disease. Donor details come from another sample of the same person, matched by shared clones. The material sequenced was peripheral blood mononuclear cells (PBMCs), taken at new diagnosis, from a patient treated with antithyroid drugs. The sequence joins TRBV4-1 to TRBJ2-2; perhaps TRBD1 is the D gene, with 5 bases matching. The CDR3 protein: CASSHHGQNTGELFF. In nucleotides, the sequence is TGCGCCAGCAGCCACCACGGACAGAACACCGGGGAGCTGTTTTTT.